A selection of T cell receptor beta chains follows, all from one sample in a study of blood T cells in healthy people across ages. From the 5' RACE reads, TCRdb called clonotypes with MiXCR, one entry per CDR3 protein. The repertoire consists of about a million distinct CDR3 sequences, with about two fifths occurring once and the leading ten covering roughly 14%. The sample comprised blood. All receptors come from a young man in good health. The CDR3 runs from the conserved cysteine through the conserved F or W. A D gene is named only where the DNA matches it firmly. Size is stated for part of the rows, as once, few or many counts, or as a class when the clone is expanded.

TRBJ2-1 TRBV4-3 NA TRBD2 TGCGCCAGCAGCCAGCACTACAGACTAGCGGGGGTCTACAATGAGCAGTTCTTC CASSQHYRLAGVYNEQFF
TRBJ2-5 TRBV12-3/TRBV12-4 NA NA TGTGCCAGCAGGAATAGCGGTCAAGAGACCCAGTACTTC CASRNSGQETQYF
TRBJ2-4 TRBV2 NA TRBD1 TGTGCCAGCAACCGTCGCCAGGGGGCTAAGGACATTCAGTACTTC CASNRRQGAKDIQYF
TRBJ2-1 TRBV29-1 many TRBD2 TGCAGCGTCCACGGGACTAGCGGGGTTTCCTACAATGAGCAGTTCTTC CSVHGTSGVSYNEQFF
TRBJ2-5 TRBV27 NA NA TGTGCCAGCAGTTTATCGGGGGTAGCATGGGAGACCCAGTACTTC CASSLSGVAWETQYF
TRBJ1-2 TRBV7-9 NA NA TGTGCCAGCAGCTTAACTGCGGCATCCTATGGCTACACCTTC CASSLTAASYGYTF
TRBJ2-3 TRBV10-3 many NA TGTGCCATCAGTGAGTCTCGCGGGGAGTCCACAGATACGCAGTATTTT CAISESRGESTDTQYF
TRBJ1-1 TRBV10-3 NA NA TGTGCCATCAGCCCAGGGGACGTGAACACTGAAGCTTTCTTT CAISPGDVNTEAFF
TRBJ2-5 TRBV7-2 few NA TGTGCCAGCAGCTTAGCCTCGGATCAAGAGACCCAGTACTTC CASSLASDQETQYF
TRBJ1-2 TRBV29-1 NA NA TGCAGCGTTAGAGCGGATAGCGTCTATGGCTACACCTTC CSVRADSVYGYTF
TRBJ2-1 TRBV4-2 many TRBD2 TGTGCCAGCAGCCAAGAAGGGACTAGGAATGAGCAGTTCTTC CASSQEGTRNEQFF
TRBJ2-5 TRBV7-2 few NA TGTGCCAGCAGCCCGGACAGCTTCCAAGAGACCCAGTACTTC CASSPDSFQETQYF
TRBJ2-2 TRBV12-3/TRBV12-4 NA NA TGTGCCAGCAGTTTTCGGCGGTACACCGGGGAGCTGTTTTTT CASSFRRYTGELFF
TRBJ2-4 TRBV27 NA NA TGTGCCAGCAGTTTGAGGGGAAACATTCAGTACTTC CASSLRGNIQYF
TRBJ2-1 TRBV20-1 NA TRBD2 TGCAGCGGCGCGGGAGGGGTCTACAATGAGCAGTTCTTC CSGAGGVYNEQFF
TRBJ2-2 TRBV4-3 NA NA TGCGCCAGCAGCCAAGATTCCCCCGACACGGAAATTTCGGGCACCGGGGAGCTGTTTTTT CASSQDSPDTEISGTGELFF
TRBJ2-1 TRBV5-1 NA NA TGCGCCAGCAGCTCCGGGTCCGATGTGGTCAATGAGCAGTTCTTC CASSSGSDVVNEQFF
TRBJ1-2 TRBV11-2 few TRBD1 TGTGCCAGCAGCACACGGACAGGGCCCACTGATGGCTACACCTTC CASSTRTGPTDGYTF
TRBJ1-1 TRBV29-1 few NA TGCAGCGTCGAGATAAACACTGAAGCTTTCTTT CSVEINTEAFF
TRBJ1-2 TRBV29-1 NA NA TGCAGCGCACTAGGGGGGATTAACTATGGCTACACCTTC CSALGGINYGYTF
TRBJ2-2 TRBV6-6 few NA TGTGCCAGCAGTTACTTGCTCGCCGGGGAGCTGTTTTTT CASSYLLAGELFF
TRBJ1-2 TRBV12-3/TRBV12-4 few NA TGTGCCAGCAGTTTTGGCCACGCGCTTGATTGGGGGTATGGCTACACCTTC CASSFGHALDWGYGYTF
TRBJ2-5 TRBV12-3/TRBV12-4 NA NA TGTGCCAGCAGTTTTCGGGGACTTCAAGAGACCCAGTACTTC CASSFRGLQETQYF
TRBJ2-7 TRBV15 NA NA TGTGCCACCAGCAGTCTCCAGGGGAGCGAGCAGTACTTC CATSSLQGSEQYF
TRBJ2-3 TRBV14 few TRBD1 TGTGCCAGCAGCCACCTCAGGGGGCGAGCAGATACGCAGTATTTT CASSHLRGRADTQYF
TRBJ2-3 TRBV2 NA NA TGTGCCAGCAGGGGCCCTGGGGGCAGCACAGATACGCAGTATTTT CASRGPGGSTDTQYF
TRBJ2-3 TRBV5-1 few NA TGCGCCAGCAGCCCTTTCGCAGATACGCAGTATTTT CASSPFADTQYF
TRBJ2-1 TRBV7-9 NA NA TGTGCCAGCAGCGGGACCCTTGGGCACAATGAGCAGTTCTTC CASSGTLGHNEQFF
TRBJ2-1 TRBV20-1 NA NA TGCAGTGCTAGTTCCTATGAGCAGTTCTTC CSASSYEQFF
TRBJ2-5 TRBV4-3 many NA TGCGCCAGCAGCCAAGAACTGGAAGAGACCCAGTACTTC CASSQELEETQYF
TRBJ2-7 TRBV25-1 NA NA TGTGCCAGCATGTATAAGGGCGAGCAGTACTTC CASMYKGEQYF
TRBJ2-2 TRBV4-2 NA NA TGTGCCAGCAGCCACGCAGTAGCCGGGGAGCTGTTTTTT CASSHAVAGELFF
TRBJ2-7 TRBV9 few NA TGTGCCAGCAGCGCTCGGACTAACCCTTACAATGAGCAGTACTTC CASSARTNPYNEQYF
TRBJ2-7 TRBV20-1 few NA TGCAGTGCTAGTGGGACGCGGGCCTACGAGCAGTACTTC CSASGTRAYEQYF
TRBJ2-5 TRBV4-3 NA NA TGCGCCAGCAGCCTGCGGCATGGTGAGCAGTACTTC CASSLRHGEQYF
TRBJ2-7 TRBV7-9 NA TRBD1 TGTGCCAGCAGCTTAGGACAGGGGCAGATCTACGAGCAGTACTTC CASSLGQGQIYEQYF
TRBJ1-1 TRBV10-3 few NA TGTGCTATCAGTGAACTGAACACTGAAGCTTTCTTT CAISELNTEAFF
TRBJ2-1 TRBV20-1 few NA TGCAGTGCTAGCAGAACCAGCTCCTACAATGAGCAGTTCTTC CSASRTSSYNEQFF
TRBJ2-5 TRBV4-3 NA NA TGCGCCAGCAGCCAAGAGTCCCCCGGCGAAGAGACCCAGTACTTC CASSQESPGEETQYF
TRBJ2-3 TRBV7-9 few NA TGTGCCAGCACTGCAGGGGCAGGAGTGCAGTATTTT CASTAGAGVQYF
TRBJ2-5 TRBV10-3 NA NA TGTGCCATCAGTGACGGGGGTGGGGAGACCCAGTACTTC CAISDGGGETQYF
TRBJ2-5 TRBV28 NA NA TGTGCCAGCAATTCCAACCAAGAGACCCAGTACTTC CASNSNQETQYF
TRBJ1-2 TRBV7-9 few NA TGTGCCAGCAGCGTAGGACGCAAAAACTATGGCTACACCTTC CASSVGRKNYGYTF
TRBJ1-1 TRBV9 NA NA TGTGCCAGCAACCCCGGGGCAGGGAACACTGAAGCTTTCTTT CASNPGAGNTEAFF